Listed here are 29 T cell receptor beta chains from one sample, sequenced in a study of radiotherapy plus CTLA-4 blockade in lung cancer. Here immunoSEQ multiplex PCR was the method, and the copy in TCRdb shows in-frame clones only, minus some. The data contain about 120,000 clones, more than 80% of them seen just once; the ten biggest clones take up approximately 6.6%. Sequencing was performed on peripheral blood, taken from a patient treated with radiotherapy plus ipilimumab. Every receptor here comes from a human donor with non-small cell lung cancer that progressed on radiotherapy plus ipilimumab.

The chain carries TRBV7-6 and TRBJ1-2; D uncertain. In germline, CDR1 is SGHVS, CDR2 FNYEAQ. This CDR3 comprises 12 residues. The V gene lost 5 bases and the J gene lost 8 bases, with 12 bases spanning the gap. The CDR3 DNA reads TGTGCCAGCAGCCAACACGGGCGAGGCTACACCTTC. Amino acid sequence: CASSQHGRGYTF.

The V and J genes are TRBV15 and TRBJ2-2, with TRBD1 as a possible D gene (6 bases). Germline lookup yields CDR1 LNHNV and CDR2 YYDKDF (reference sequence). V lost 3 bases and J lost 4, with 12 bases in between. This CDR3 spans 15 amino acids. CDR3 sequence: CATSSPRGGTGELFF. CDR3 sequence (DNA): TGTGCCACCAGCAGCCCCAGAGGGGGCACCGGGGAGCTGTTTTTT.

The chain couples TRBV4-2 to TRBJ2-5; 7 nucleotides align to TRBD2. Germline assignment: CDR1 LGHNA and CDR2 YNFKEQ. CDR3 length equals 15 residues. V was clipped by 2 bases and J by 1 base; unmatched bases: 4. The CDR3 spells CASSQQSGVQETQYF. For the CDR3, the DNA is TGTGCCAGCAGCCAACAAAGCGGGGTCCAAGAGACCCAGTACTTC.

The chain is built from TRBV6-1 and TRBJ2-3; D not certain. The CDR3 length is 14 residues. Between the trimmed V and J ends, which lost 1 base and 2 bases, there was a span of 7 bases. Germline V gene data show CDR1 as MNHNS and CDR2 as SASEGT. The CDR3 nucleotides read TGTGCCAGCAGTGAAGGCGGACCCACAGATACGCAGTATTTT. This gives the protein CASSEGGPTDTQYF.

This chain uses TRBV5-4 with TRBJ2-7; D is perhaps TRBD1 (5 bases). Per germline, CDR1 SGHNT and CDR2 YYREEE (reference sequence). This CDR3 has 14 residues. V lost 4 bases and J lost 4, with 15 bases in between. Written as DNA, the CDR3 is TGTGCCAGCAGCAGAGAGACAGAATTTTACGAGCAGTACTTC. Its translation: CASSRETEFYEQYF.

The genes are TRBV10-3 and TRBJ1-6, with D possibly TRBD1 on 5 matching bases. This CDR3 spans 16 amino acids. From germline, CDR1 is ENHRY and CDR2 SYGVKD. Trimming cost V 4 bases and J 8 bases, with 18 bases left between them. This chain's CDR3 is CAISAGGLPRDSPLHF. DNA for the CDR3: TGTGCCATCAGTGCGGGGGGACTCCCCCGGGATTCACCCCTCCACTTT.

The chain has TRBV5-6 and TRBJ1-1, with D possibly matching TRBD1 (5 bases). V was shortened by 1 base and J by 7 bases, with 8 bases between the two germline ends. The CDR3 spans 12 residues. Looked up from germline, CDR1 is SGHDT and CDR2 is YYEEEE. DNA of the CDR3: TGTGCCAGCAGCTTGTTTGGGGGTGAAGCTTTCTTT. Translating it yields CASSLFGGEAFF. Using reference TRBV5-6 and TRBJ1-1 for the parts outside the CDR3, the full variable domain is DAGVTQSPTHLIKTRGQQVTLRCSPKSGHDTVSWYQQALGQGPQFIFQYYEEEERQRGNFPDRFSGHQFPNYSSELNVNALLLGDSALYLCASSLFGGEAFFGQGTRLTVV.

The rearrangement uses TRBV18 and TRBJ2-5, with no clear D. The J call is doubtful: the DNA matches TRBJ2-7 better. Germline V gene data show CDR1 as KGHSH and CDR2 as LQKENI. This CDR3 is built from 14 residues. DNA of the CDR3: TGTGCCAGCTCACCACCAGGGCTGGCCTACGAGCAGTACTTC. Translating gives CASSPPGLAYEQYF.

V is TRBV7-3 and J is TRBJ2-2; the match to TRBD2 covers 14 bases. CDR3 size: 16 residues. J was trimmed by 6 bases and V by 4 bases; bases with no gene match: 4. CDR1 is SGHTA and CDR2 is FQGTGA in the germline V gene. CDR3 coding DNA: TGTGCCAGCAGCTCGACTAGCGGGAGGGCCGCCGGGGAGCTGTTTTTT. Protein sequence: CASSSTSGRAAGELFF.

This sequence joins TRBV5-4 and TRBJ1-1, with TRBD1 as a possible D gene (5 bases). The CDR3 covers 13 residues. With 2 bases removed from V and 7 bases from J, the gap between germline ends came to 12 bases. Germline V gene data show CDR1 as SGHNT and CDR2 as YYREEE (reference sequence). The CDR3 bases are TGTGCCAGCAGCTTCTCGGACACGCGTGAAGCTTTCTTT. Translating it yields CASSFSDTREAFF.

The chain joins TRBV6-1 to TRBJ2-7, with D possibly called TRBD1 or TRBD2 (5 bases each). The germline V gene encodes CDR1 MNHNS and CDR2 SASEGT. V lost 7 bases to trimming and J lost 9 bases, with 19 bases between them. The CDR3 covers 13 residues. The CDR3 protein is CASTTLAGTRQYF. The CDR3 region has the DNA TGTGCCAGCACCACCTTGGCAGGGACGAGGCAGTACTTC.

The chain recombines TRBV28 with TRBJ1-1; D remains unclear. CDR3 length: 15 residues. Germline CDR1 reads MDHEN; CDR2 reads SYDVKM. Trimming pared 3 bases from V and 4 bases from J, leaving 15 bases between. DNA for the CDR3: TGTGCCAGCAGTTTCATGGGTCTAGGCGGCACTGAAGCTTTCTTT. Encoded protein: CASSFMGLGGTEAFF.

The chain recombines TRBV18 with TRBJ2-7, with D possibly being TRBD1 (5 bases). Trimming took off 3 bases at V and 6 bases at J, with 15 bases between the two ends. This CDR3 has 14 residues. Germline lookup yields CDR1 KGHSH and CDR2 LQKENI. As DNA, the CDR3 is TGTGCCAGCTCACCGACAGTTTCTAAAGCCGAGCAGTACTTC. Translated, it gives CASSPTVSKAEQYF. Full variable domain (remainder filled in from reference TRBV18 and TRBJ2-7): NAGVMQNPRHLVRRRGQEARLRCSPMKGHSHVYWYRQLPEEGLKFMVYLQKENIIDESGMPKERFSAEFPKEGPSILRIQQVVRGDSAAYFCASSPTVSKAEQYFGPGTRLTVT.

CDR3 region: CASSPGGGSGANVLTF. The CDR3 region has the DNA TGTGCCAGCTCACCGGGAGGGGGCAGTGGGGCCAACGTCCTGACTTTC. The chain recombines TRBV18 with TRBJ2-6; D may be TRBD1 or TRBD2 (7 bases each). The CDR3 covers 16 residues. Germline V lookup: CDR1 KGHSH, CDR2 LQKENI. Trimming cost V 3 bases and J 3 bases, with 12 bases left between them.

V is TRBV18 and J is TRBJ2-3; D not resolved. Trimming stripped 1 base from V and 1 base from J, with 12 bases between. CDR3 length: 16 residues. From germline, CDR1 is KGHSH and CDR2 LQKENI. CDR3 DNA: TGTGCCAGCTCACCACTTCCATGGACGGGCACAGATACGCAGTATTTT. As protein: CASSPLPWTGTDTQYF.

The chain joins TRBV2 to TRBJ2-2; 10 nucleotides align to TRBD1. The CDR3 runs to 15 residues. The J segment lost 6 bases and the V segment lost 5 bases, leaving 6 bases of the junction unmatched. Per the germline V gene, CDR1 is SNHLY and CDR2 is FYNNEI. The DNA of the CDR3 is TGTGCCAGCAGTCCTGGGACAGGGGTGGCCGGGGAGCTGTTTTTT. Protein sequence: CASSPGTGVAGELFF.

The rearrangement uses TRBV2 and TRBJ1-4; D is perhaps TRBD1 (5 bases). V was trimmed by 10 bases and J by 8 bases, leaving 17 bases between them. This CDR3 is built from 13 residues. Germline assignment: CDR1 SNHLY and CDR2 FYNNEI. CDR3 sequence (DNA): TGTGCCACCTCGACAGTATCGGACGAAAAACTGTTTTTT. It codes for CATSTVSDEKLFF.

The chain couples TRBV11-2 to TRBJ2-1; D uncertain. V dropped 7 bases and J dropped 4 bases, with 20 bases sitting between them. CDR1 and CDR2 from the germline V gene are SGHAT and FQNNGV. The CDR3 runs to 16 residues. For the CDR3, the DNA is TGTGCCAGCACGCGGACCCCTACCCCCGTTTACAATGAGCAGTTCTTC. Its protein product is CASTRTPTPVYNEQFF.

V usage is TRBV7-2 and J usage is TRBJ1-1; D is ambiguous. V dropped 4 bases and J dropped 1 base, with 4 bases sitting between them. Per germline, CDR1 SGHTA and CDR2 FQGNSA. The length of the CDR3 is 12 residues. CDR3 residues: CASSYQNTEAFF. The CDR3 nucleotides read TGTGCCAGCAGCTACCAGAACACTGAAGCTTTCTTT.

The chain couples TRBV2 to TRBJ2-3; perhaps TRBD2 as D (5 bases). The CDR3 totals 14 residues. Germline lookup yields CDR1 SNHLY and CDR2 FYNNEI. V lost 6 bases, J lost 4 bases, and 14 bases lay in between. The CDR3 sequence: CASRRRAASDTQYF. The CDR3 nucleotides are TGTGCCAGCAGGCGGCGAGCGGCATCAGATACGCAGTATTTT.

CDR3 nucleotide sequence: TGTGCCAGCAGCCGGCGGACAGCGTTTGGCTACACCTTC. Protein sequence: CASSRRTAFGYTF. The J gene is TRBJ1-2, the V gene TRBV5-8, with D perhaps TRBD1 (6 bases). The length of the CDR3 is 13 residues. V was cut by 4 bases and J by 7 bases, with 14 bases left in between. Germline V gene sequence: CDR1 SGHTS, CDR2 YDEGEE. Full variable domain (remainder filled in from reference TRBV5-8 and TRBJ1-2): EAGVTQSPTHLIKTRGQQATLRCSPISGHTSVYWYQQALGLGLQFLLWYDEGEERNRGNFPPRFSGRQFPNYSSELNVNALELEDSALYLCASSRRTAFGYTFGSGTRLTVV.

This chain connects TRBV6-6 to TRBJ1-3; 7 nucleotides agree with TRBD1. The CDR3 is 15 residues long. V dropped 7 bases and J dropped 1; count of bases not matched to a gene: 7. Germline V gene sequence: CDR1 MNHNY, CDR2 SVGAGI (reference sequence). The chain's CDR3 is CASILTGSSGNTIYF. The CDR3 DNA reads as TGTGCCAGCATCCTGACAGGGTCGTCTGGAAACACCATATATTTT.

V gene TRBV4-2 combines with J gene TRBJ1-2; 8 bases map to TRBD1. The CDR3 is 16 amino acids. V was pared by 0 bases and J by 5 bases, with 8 bases of the junction left unmatched. Germline loops: CDR1 LGHNA, CDR2 YNFKEQ. The CDR3 sequence: CASSQDQITGGYGYTF. DNA of the CDR3: TGTGCCAGCAGCCAAGACCAGATAACAGGGGGGTATGGCTACACCTTC.

The chain couples TRBV6-6 to TRBJ2-7; D is unclear. This CDR3 has 16 residues. V was shortened by 0 bases and J by 2 bases, with 14 bases between the two germline ends. Germline-derived CDR1 and CDR2 are MNHNY and SVGAGI (reference sequence). The CDR3 spells CASSYSLGLITYEQYF. The CDR3 DNA reads TGTGCCAGCAGTTACTCTTTAGGCCTGATTACCTACGAGCAGTACTTC.

The V and J genes are TRBV12-5 and TRBJ1-3; D ambiguous. V lost 2 bases and J lost 4, with 9 bases in between. Per germline, CDR1 LGHNT and CDR2 FRNRAP. This CDR3 contains 14 residues. CDR3 sequence reads: CASGLHAGGNTIYF. Written as DNA, the CDR3 is TGTGCTAGTGGTTTGCACGCGGGAGGAAACACCATATATTTT. Based on the CDR3 plus reference TRBV12-5 and TRBJ1-3, the full variable domain is DARVTQTPRHKVTEMGQEVTMRCQPILGHNTVFWYRQTMMQGLELLAYFRNRAPLDDSGMPKDRFSAEMPDATLATLKIQPSEPRDSAVYFCASGLHAGGNTIYFGEGSWLTVV.

The chain recombines TRBV30 with TRBJ1-2; the D gene is possibly TRBD1 (5 bases). V shed 5 bases and J shed 6 bases, with 10 bases lying between them. The length of the CDR3 is 11 residues. Germline V CDR1 and CDR2: GTSNPN, SVGIG (reference sequence). CDR3: CAWGAGNGYTF. CDR3 nucleotide sequence: TGTGCCTGGGGGGCAGGGAATGGCTACACCTTC. Variable domain in full (rest from reference TRBV30 and TRBJ1-2): SQTIHQWPATLVQPVGSPLSLECTVEGTSNPNLYWYRQAAGRGLQLLFYSVGIGQISSEVPQNLSASRPQDRQFILSSKKLLLSDSGFYLCAWGAGNGYTFGSGTRLTVV.

This rearrangement joins TRBV10-2 to TRBJ2-3; D gene unclear. Per germline, CDR1 WSHSY and CDR2 SAAADI. Between the trimmed V and J ends, which lost 3 bases and 4 bases, there was a span of 5 bases. The CDR3 loop spans 12 amino acids. The CDR3 region has the DNA TGCGCCAGCAGTGACTTCGCAGATACGCAGTATTTT. Translating it yields CASSDFADTQYF.

This clone has just a few counts. J is TRBJ2-7 and V is TRBV27; D is unresolved. The CDR3 spans 10 residues. Deletions cut 8 bases from V and 5 bases from J, with 7 bases between. Germline CDR1 and CDR2: MNHEY and SMNVEV (reference sequence). The CDR3 DNA reads as TGTGCCAGCCCCGGACACGAGCAGTACTTC. It is translated as CASPGHEQYF.

This chain connects TRBV9 to TRBJ2-2; D gene uncertain. Per germline, CDR1 SGDLS and CDR2 YYNGEE. This CDR3 is built from 15 residues. V was pared by 0 bases and J by 1 base, with 7 bases between. In DNA form, the CDR3 reads TGTGCCAGCAGCGTAGTGTCAGGGAACACCGGGGAGCTGTTTTTT. The encoded protein is CASSVVSGNTGELFF.